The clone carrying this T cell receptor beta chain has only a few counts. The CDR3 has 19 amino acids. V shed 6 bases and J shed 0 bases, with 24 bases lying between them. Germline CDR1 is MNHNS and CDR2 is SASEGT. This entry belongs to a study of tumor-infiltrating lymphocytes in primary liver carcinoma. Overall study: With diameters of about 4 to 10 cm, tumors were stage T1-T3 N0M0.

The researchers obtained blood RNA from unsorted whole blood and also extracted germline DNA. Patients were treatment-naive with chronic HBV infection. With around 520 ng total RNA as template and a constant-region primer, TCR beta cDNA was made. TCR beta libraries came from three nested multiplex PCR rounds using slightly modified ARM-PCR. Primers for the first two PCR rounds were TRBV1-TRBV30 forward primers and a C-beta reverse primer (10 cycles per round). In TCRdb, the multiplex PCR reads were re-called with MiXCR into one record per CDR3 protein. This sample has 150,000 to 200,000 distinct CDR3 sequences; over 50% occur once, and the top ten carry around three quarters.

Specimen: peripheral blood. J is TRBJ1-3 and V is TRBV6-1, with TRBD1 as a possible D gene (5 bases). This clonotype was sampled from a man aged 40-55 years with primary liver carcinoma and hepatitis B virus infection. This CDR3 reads CASSKTPTAMGSSGNTIYF. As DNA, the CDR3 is TGTGCCAGCAGCAAAACACCGACAGCGATGGGATCCTCTGGAAACACCATATATTTT.